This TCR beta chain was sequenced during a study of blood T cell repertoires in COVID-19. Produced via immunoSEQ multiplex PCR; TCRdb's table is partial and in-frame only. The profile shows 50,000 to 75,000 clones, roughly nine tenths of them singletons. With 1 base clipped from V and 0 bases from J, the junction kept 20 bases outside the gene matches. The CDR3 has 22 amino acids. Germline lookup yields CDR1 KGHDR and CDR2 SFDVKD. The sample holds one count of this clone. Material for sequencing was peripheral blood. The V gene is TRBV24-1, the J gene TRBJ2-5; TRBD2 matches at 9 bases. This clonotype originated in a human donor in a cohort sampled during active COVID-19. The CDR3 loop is CATSDFNRAGTSRVGHQETQYF. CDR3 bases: TGTGCCACCAGTGATTTTAACAGGGCGGGGACTAGCCGGGTTGGCCACCAAGAGACCCAGTACTTC.